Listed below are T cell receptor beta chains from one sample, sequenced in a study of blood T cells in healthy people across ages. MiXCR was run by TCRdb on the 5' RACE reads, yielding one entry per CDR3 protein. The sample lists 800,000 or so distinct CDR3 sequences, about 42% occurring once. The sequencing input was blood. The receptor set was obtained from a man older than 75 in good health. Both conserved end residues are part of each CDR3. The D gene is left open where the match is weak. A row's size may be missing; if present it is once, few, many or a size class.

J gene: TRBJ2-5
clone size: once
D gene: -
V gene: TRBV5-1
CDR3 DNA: TGCGCCAGCAGGACCCAGGCGGGACAAGAGACCCAGTACTTC
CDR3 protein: CASRTQAGQETQYF

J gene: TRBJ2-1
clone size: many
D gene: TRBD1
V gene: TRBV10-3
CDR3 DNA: TGTGCCATCGGACAGGGCGATGGCCCGGATGAGCAGTTCTTC
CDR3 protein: CAIGQGDGPDEQFF

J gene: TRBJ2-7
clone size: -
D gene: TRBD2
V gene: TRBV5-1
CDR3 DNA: TGCGCCAGCAGCGAAACCGGGACTAGCGGCTACGAGCAGTACTTC
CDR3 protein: CASSETGTSGYEQYF

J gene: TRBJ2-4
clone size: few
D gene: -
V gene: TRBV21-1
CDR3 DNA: TGTGCCAGCAGCAATGGCCTCGGGACAGGGGGACCACTTGCCAAAAACATTCAGTACTTC
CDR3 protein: CASSNGLGTGGPLAKNIQYF

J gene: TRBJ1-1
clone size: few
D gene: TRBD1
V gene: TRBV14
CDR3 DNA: TGTGCCAGCAGCCCAACGATCGCAGGGGGCGTTGGAGAAGCTTTCTTT
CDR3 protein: CASSPTIAGGVGEAFF

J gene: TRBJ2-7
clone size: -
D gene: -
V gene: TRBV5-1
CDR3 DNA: TGCGCCAGCAACCCCGAGAGGGCTATCCGCACCTACGAGCAGTACTTC
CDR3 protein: CASNPERAIRTYEQYF

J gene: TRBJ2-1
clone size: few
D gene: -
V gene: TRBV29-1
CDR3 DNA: TGCAGCGTTTGGCCAGGCTCAGGGGATGAGCAGTTCTTC
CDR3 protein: CSVWPGSGDEQFF

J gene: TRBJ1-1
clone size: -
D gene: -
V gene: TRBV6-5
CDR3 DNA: TGTGCCAGCAGTTCCCATTTGCGGAACACTGAAGCTTTCTTT
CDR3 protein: CASSSHLRNTEAFF

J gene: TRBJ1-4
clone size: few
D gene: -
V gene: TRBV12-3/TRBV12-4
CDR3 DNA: TGTGCCAGCAGACTTGACAGAGAAAAACTGTTTTTT
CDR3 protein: CASRLDREKLFF

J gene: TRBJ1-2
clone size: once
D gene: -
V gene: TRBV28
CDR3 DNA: TGTGCCAGCAGAAGGGCGCTCTATGGCTACACCTTC
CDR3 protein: CASRRALYGYTF

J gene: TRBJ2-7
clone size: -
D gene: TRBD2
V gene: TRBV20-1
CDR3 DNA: TGCAGTGCTAACATGGTACTAGCGGGACGAGAGGGTGAGCAGTACTTC
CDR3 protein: CSANMVLAGREGEQYF

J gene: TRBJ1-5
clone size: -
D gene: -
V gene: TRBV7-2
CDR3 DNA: TGTGCCAGCAGCTTAGAACCCCTAAGCAATCGGCCCCAGCATTTT
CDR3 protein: CASSLEPLSNRPQHF

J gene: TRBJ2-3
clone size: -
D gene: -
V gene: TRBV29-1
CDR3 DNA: TGCAGCGTTTGGACAGCTAGCGCAGATACGCAGTATTTT
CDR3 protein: CSVWTASADTQYF

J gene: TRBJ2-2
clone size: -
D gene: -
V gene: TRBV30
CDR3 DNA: TGTGCCTGGAGTTTCTTAGGGGCCGGGGAGCTGTTTTTT
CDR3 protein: CAWSFLGAGELFF

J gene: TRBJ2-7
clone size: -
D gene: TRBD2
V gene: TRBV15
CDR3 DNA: TGTGCCATCTCTGGACTAGCTGAGGACTACGAGCAGTACTTC
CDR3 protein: CAISGLAEDYEQYF

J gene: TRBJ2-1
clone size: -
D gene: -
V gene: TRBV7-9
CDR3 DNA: TGTGCCAGCAGCTTCAGCGAGAGCTCCTACAATGAGCAGTTCTTC
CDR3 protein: CASSFSESSYNEQFF

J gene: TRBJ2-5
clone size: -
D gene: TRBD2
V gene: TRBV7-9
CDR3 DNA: TGTGCCAGCAGCTCCCGTGTGGGCGGGGGAGAGACCCAGTACTTC
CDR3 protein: CASSSRVGGGETQYF

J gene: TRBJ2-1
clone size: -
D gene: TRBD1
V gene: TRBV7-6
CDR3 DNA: TGTGCCAGCAGCACTAGGACAGGGTTTGACAATGAGCAGTTCTTC
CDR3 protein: CASSTRTGFDNEQFF

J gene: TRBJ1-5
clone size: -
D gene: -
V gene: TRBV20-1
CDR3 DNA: TGCAGTGCTCTCCTGGGGGGCAATAGCAATCAGCCCCAGCATTTT
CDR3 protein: CSALLGGNSNQPQHF

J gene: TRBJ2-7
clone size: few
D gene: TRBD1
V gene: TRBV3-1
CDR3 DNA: TGTGCCAGCAGCCAACGACAGGGAATAGGCGAGCAGTACTTC
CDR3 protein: CASSQRQGIGEQYF

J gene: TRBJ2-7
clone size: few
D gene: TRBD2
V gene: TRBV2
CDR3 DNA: TGTGCCAGCAGGGGGACTACCCGACTCTACAATGAGCAGTACTTC
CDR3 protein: CASRGTTRLYNEQYF

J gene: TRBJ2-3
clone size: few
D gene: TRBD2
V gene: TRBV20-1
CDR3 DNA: TGCAGTGCTAGAGATCTCCGAACTAGCGGGAGGGTCGGATATACGCAGTATTTT
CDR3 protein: CSARDLRTSGRVGYTQYF

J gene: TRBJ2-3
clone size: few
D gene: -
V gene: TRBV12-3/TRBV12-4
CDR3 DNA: TGTGCCAGCAGATCACAGGGAGATACGCAGTATTTT
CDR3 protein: CASRSQGDTQYF

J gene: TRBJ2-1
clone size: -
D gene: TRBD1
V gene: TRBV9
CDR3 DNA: TGTGCCAGCAGCGTAGCGTTTTCGAGGGGACAGTCGAATGAGCAGTTCTTC
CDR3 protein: CASSVAFSRGQSNEQFF

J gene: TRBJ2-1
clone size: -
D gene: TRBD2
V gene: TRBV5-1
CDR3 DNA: TGCGCCAGCAGCTTGGGGGGAGGGCCAAGAAATGAGCAGTTCTTC
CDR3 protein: CASSLGGGPRNEQFF

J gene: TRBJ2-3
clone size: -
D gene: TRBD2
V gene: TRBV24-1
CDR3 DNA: TGTGCCACCAGTGACCCAAGCGGGAGGGCCGGAGATACGCAGTATTTT
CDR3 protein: CATSDPSGRAGDTQYF

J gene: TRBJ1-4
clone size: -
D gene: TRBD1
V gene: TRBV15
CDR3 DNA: TGTGCCACCGGCAGAGATTTCTTGGACAGGGACGAAAAACTGTTTTTT
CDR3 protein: CATGRDFLDRDEKLFF

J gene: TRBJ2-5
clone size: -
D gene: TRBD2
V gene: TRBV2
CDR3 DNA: TGTGCCAGCAGCGGACGAGGGCGGGAGGGCCTCAATTCGGAGACCCAGTACTTC
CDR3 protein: CASSGRGREGLNSETQYF

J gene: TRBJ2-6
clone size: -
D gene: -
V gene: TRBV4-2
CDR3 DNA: TGTGCCAGCGGCCAACCGGGCAGGGTAATTGCTGGGGCCAACGTCCTGACTTTC
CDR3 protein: CASGQPGRVIAGANVLTF

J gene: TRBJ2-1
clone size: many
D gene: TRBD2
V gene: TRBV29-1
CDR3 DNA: TGCAGCGTTGACTGGGAGCGAGCGGGAGGTCATCAGTTCTTC
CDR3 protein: CSVDWERAGGHQFF

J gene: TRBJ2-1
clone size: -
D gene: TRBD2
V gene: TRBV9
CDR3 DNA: TGTACCAGCAGCGTACTAGCGGGAGAGTACAATGAGCAGTTCTTC
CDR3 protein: CTSSVLAGEYNEQFF

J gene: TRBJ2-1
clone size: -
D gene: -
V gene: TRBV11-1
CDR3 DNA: TGTGCCAGCAGCTTAGGGGTCAGGCGGGTTCGTGCCTACAAGGAGCAGTTCTTC
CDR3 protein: CASSLGVRRVRAYKEQFF

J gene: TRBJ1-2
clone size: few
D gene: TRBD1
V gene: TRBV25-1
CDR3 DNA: TGTGCCAGCAGTGAATTTGCAGGGGGGACTGGCTACACCTTC
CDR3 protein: CASSEFAGGTGYTF

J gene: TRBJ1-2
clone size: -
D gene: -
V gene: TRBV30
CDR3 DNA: TGTGCCTGGACCCTGGGCCCCTATGGCTACACCTTC
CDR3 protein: CAWTLGPYGYTF

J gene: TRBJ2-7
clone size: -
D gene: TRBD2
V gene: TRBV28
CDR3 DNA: TGTGCCAGCAGTCCTAGCGGGCGTCAGCAGTACTTC
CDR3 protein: CASSPSGRQQYF

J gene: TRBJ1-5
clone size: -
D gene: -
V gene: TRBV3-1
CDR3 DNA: TGTGCCAGCAGCCAGGACATGAATCAGCCCCAGCATTTT
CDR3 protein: CASSQDMNQPQHF

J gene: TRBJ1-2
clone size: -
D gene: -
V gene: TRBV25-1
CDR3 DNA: TGTGCCAGCAGTGCAAGATATGGCTACACCTTC
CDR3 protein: CASSARYGYTF

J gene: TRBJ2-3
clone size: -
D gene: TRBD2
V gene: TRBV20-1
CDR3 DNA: TGCAGTGCTCCAGGGACTAGCGGGAACTTTAGCACAGATACGCAGTATTTT
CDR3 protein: CSAPGTSGNFSTDTQYF

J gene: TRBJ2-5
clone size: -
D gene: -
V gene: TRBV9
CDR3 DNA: TGTGCCAGCAGCGTTGGAAGGGCAGGAGAGACCCAGTACTTC
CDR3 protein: CASSVGRAGETQYF

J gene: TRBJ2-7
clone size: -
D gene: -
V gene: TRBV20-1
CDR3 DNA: TGCAGTGCTATGACTGGCGGACCCTACGAGCAGTACTTC
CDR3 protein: CSAMTGGPYEQYF

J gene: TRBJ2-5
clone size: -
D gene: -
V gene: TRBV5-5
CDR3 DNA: TGTGCCAGCAGCTTGGCGGGGCTCCAATGGGAGACCCAGTACTTC
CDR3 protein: CASSLAGLQWETQYF

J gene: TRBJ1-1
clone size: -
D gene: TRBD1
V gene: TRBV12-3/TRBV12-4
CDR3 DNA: TGTGCCAGCAGGGGACAGGGGGCTCTGAACACTGAAGCTTTCTTT
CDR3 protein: CASRGQGALNTEAFF

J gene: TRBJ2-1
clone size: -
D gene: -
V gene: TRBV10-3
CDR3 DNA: TGTGCCATCGAAAAGAGGGGGGGCGGGGAGAACGACAATGAGCAGTTCTTC
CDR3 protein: CAIEKRGGGENDNEQFF

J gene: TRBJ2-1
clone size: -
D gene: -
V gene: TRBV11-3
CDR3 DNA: TGTGCCAGCAGCTTAGGAACTACTAAAGACAATGAGCAGTTCTTC
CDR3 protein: CASSLGTTKDNEQFF

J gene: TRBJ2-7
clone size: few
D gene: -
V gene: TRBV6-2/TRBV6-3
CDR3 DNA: TGTGCCAGCAGTTACCGGGCAAGGACAACTGGGGACGAGCAGTACTTC
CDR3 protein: CASSYRARTTGDEQYF

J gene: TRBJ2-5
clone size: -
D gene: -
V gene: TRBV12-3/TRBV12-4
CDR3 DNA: TGTGCCAGCAGTTTAGCGACAGGAGAGCAGTACTTC
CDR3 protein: CASSLATGEQYF

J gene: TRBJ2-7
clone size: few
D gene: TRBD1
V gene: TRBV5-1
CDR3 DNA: TGCGCCAGCAGCCAAAGACAGGGGGCAGGTTACGAGCAGTACTTC
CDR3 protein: CASSQRQGAGYEQYF

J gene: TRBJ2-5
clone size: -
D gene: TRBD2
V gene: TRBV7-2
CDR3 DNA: TGTGCCAGCGCCCACCGGACTAGCGGCCAAGAGACCCAGTACTTC
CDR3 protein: CASAHRTSGQETQYF

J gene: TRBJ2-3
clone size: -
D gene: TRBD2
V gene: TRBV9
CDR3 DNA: TGTGCCAGCAGCGAGGGCCCCGGCGGGAGGGGAGCAGATACGCAGTATTTT
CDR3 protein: CASSEGPGGRGADTQYF

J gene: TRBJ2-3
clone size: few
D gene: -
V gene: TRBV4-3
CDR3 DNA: TGCGCCAGCAGCCAGGAGGGAGATTATACGCAGTATTTT
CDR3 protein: CASSQEGDYTQYF

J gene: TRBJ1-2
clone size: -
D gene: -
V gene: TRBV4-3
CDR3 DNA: TGCGCCAGCAGGGAAACTGGGACGGATACTAACTATGGCTACACCTTC
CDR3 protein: CASRETGTDTNYGYTF

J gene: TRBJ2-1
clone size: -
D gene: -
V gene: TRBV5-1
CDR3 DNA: TGCGCCAGCAGCATACCTAGCGGTGGGGGGCGAGATGAGCAGTTCTTC
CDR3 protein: CASSIPSGGGRDEQFF